The T cell receptor (beta chain) under discussion was sequenced for a study of blood T cell repertoires in COVID-19. This CDR3 is built from 13 residues. V gave up 6 bases and J gave up 10 bases, with 15 bases separating them. The germline V gene has CDR1 MDHEN and CDR2 SYDVKM. How the authors handled the data: Amplification from reference gene primers served as the basis for estimated nucleated cell counts. The data were produced by immunoSEQ multiplex PCR, yet TCRdb's version contains in-frame clones alone and is incomplete. V and J calls and clone size are as listed in that table; D and trimming were resolved from the DNA. The sample contains tens of thousands of clones, roughly 85% of which appear only once.

The clonotype originates from a woman in her sixties or seventies with active COVID-19. V is TRBV28 and J is TRBJ1-4; possibly TRBD1 for D (6 bases). The source material was peripheral blood. This chain's CDR3 is CASSSPQGGKLFF. As DNA, the CDR3 is TGTGCCAGCAGCAGCCCACAGGGCGGAAAACTGTTTTTT.